The 18 T cell receptor beta chains below were found in one sample sequenced in a study of shared T cell receptors in the human thymus (dated by TCRdb to 2020 to 2023). Library preparation was by the immunoSEQ multiplex PCR assay. TCRdb stores this immuneACCESS table with in-frame sequences only. Part of the clones is absent; in the studies checked, under half of the shortfall reflects unresolved V genes, and no reason is known for the rest. Counted in this sample were about 660,000 clones; around 87% of them appeared once. Under 0.01% of the sample is taken by the ten largest. Separately, the same data were catalogued under a study of human thymus T cells.

The sequenced material came from thymocytes. The receptors originated from a boy younger than two with a congenital heart defect. Donor details come from another sample of the same person, matched by shared clones.

The chain links TRBV4-1 to TRBJ1-1, with D tentatively TRBD1 (5 bases). Germline-derived CDR1 and CDR2 are MGHRA and YSYEKL. The CDR3 length is 17 residues. Trimming shortened V by 4 bases and J by 0 bases, and 18 bases separated the two germline ends. The CDR3 coding sequence is TGCGCCAGCAGCCCCCCCGTCTCGGGGGAGATGAACACTGAAGCTTTCTTT. It translates to CASSPPVSGEMNTEAFF.

The chain joins TRBV30 to TRBJ1-1; 7 bases align to TRBD1. The germline gives CDR1 GTSNPN, CDR2 SVGIG (reference sequence). The CDR3 is made up of 16 amino acids. V lost 3 bases to trimming and J lost 4 bases; unmatched junction nucleotides: 14. The DNA of the CDR3 is TGTGCCTGGAGGCCTAACTCGGACAGGTGGAGCACTGAAGCTTTCTTT. Encoded protein: CAWRPNSDRWSTEAFF.

This clone was recorded once. The V and J genes are TRBV6-5 and TRBJ1-4, with 7 positions matching TRBD1. V trimming: 5 bases; J trimming: 4 bases; junction bases outside the gene matches: 7. The CDR3 has 15 residues. Germline values: CDR1 MNHEY, CDR2 SVGAGI. CDR3 nucleotides: TGTGCCAGCAGTGCACGGACAGGAAATAATGAAAAACTGTTTTTT. Translation gives CASSARTGNNEKLFF.

The rearrangement links TRBV7-9 to TRBJ1-2, with D possibly matching TRBD1 (6 bases). Trimming cost V 1 base and J 0 bases, with 12 bases left between them. Germline V gene sequence: CDR1 SEHNR, CDR2 FQNEAQ (reference sequence). The CDR3 loop spans 16 amino acids. In nucleotides, the CDR3 is TGTGCCAGCAGCTTAGGGGGGCCACCCCCTAACTATGGCTACACCTTC. It yields the protein CASSLGGPPPNYGYTF.

J is TRBJ2-7 and V is TRBV25-1, with D unresolved. The V and J ends lost 3 bases and 5 bases respectively, with 11 bases between them. CDR3 length equals 13 residues. Germline assignment: CDR1 MGHDK and CDR2 SYGVNS. CDR3 in amino acids: CASSDLETDEQYF. For the CDR3, the DNA is TGTGCCAGCAGTGACCTCGAAACAGACGAGCAGTACTTC.

J is TRBJ1-2 and V is TRBV29-1; D remains unclear. Germline V gene sequence: CDR1 SQVTM, CDR2 ANQGSEA. The CDR3 runs 13 residues. The ends were cut back, 4 bases at V and 4 bases at J, with 13 bases in the middle. Written as DNA, the CDR3 is TGCAGCGTTGCTCACAGTAGTCTCTATGGCTACACCTTC. This gives the protein CSVAHSSLYGYTF.

The J gene is TRBJ1-1, the V gene TRBV11-2; no definite D call. Trimming shortened V by 6 bases and J by 4 bases, and 12 bases separated the two germline ends. This CDR3 spans 13 amino acids. Germline V CDR1 and CDR2: SGHAT, FQNNGV. CDR3 sequence: CASRVGRSTEAFF. In DNA, the CDR3 is TGTGCCAGCAGGGTCGGTCGAAGCACTGAAGCTTTCTTT.

The CDR3: CASSWEASGSPRDTQYF. Here the CDR3 DNA reads TGTGCCAGCAGCTGGGAGGCTAGCGGGAGCCCTCGGGATACGCAGTATTTT. This chain links TRBV5-6 with TRBJ2-3; 10 positions agree with TRBD2. CDR3 length: 17 amino acids. Trimming took 3 bases from V and 6 from J; bases not matched to a gene: 13. Per the germline V gene, CDR1 is SGHDT and CDR2 is YYEEEE.

CDR3 loop: CAGQGVGETQYF. CDR3 sequence (DNA): TGTGCCGGACAGGGGGTGGGGGAGACCCAGTACTTC. The genes are TRBV25-1 and TRBJ2-5, with 10 bases fitting TRBD1. The CDR3 loop spans 12 amino acids. J gave up 5 bases and V 11 bases, and 5 bases lay outside the gene matches. CDR1 is MGHDK, CDR2 SYGVNS, per germline.

This clone was observed once. The chain joins TRBV5-5 to TRBJ1-1; D unclear. The CDR3 runs to 16 residues. Trimming pared 1 base from V and 1 base from J, leaving 14 bases between. Germline lookup yields CDR1 SGHKS and CDR2 YYEKEE (reference sequence). The CDR3: CASSLREHPKNTEAFF. CDR3 in DNA: TGTGCCAGCAGCTTGCGGGAACACCCAAAGAACACTGAAGCTTTCTTT.

Here the CDR3 reads CASSTGTKPYEQYF. DNA of the CDR3: TGTGCCAGCAGCACGGGGACTAAACCCTACGAGCAGTACTTC. The chain uses TRBV14 and TRBJ2-7; 7 bases line up with TRBD2. From germline, CDR1 is SGHDN and CDR2 FVKESK. J was trimmed by 2 bases and V by 5 bases; bases with no gene match: 6. The CDR3 runs to 14 residues.

This chain joins TRBV7-3 and TRBJ2-3, with 13 positions matching TRBD2. Germline CDR1 reads SGHTA; CDR2 reads FQGTGA. Trimming removed 5 bases from V and 3 bases from J; junction bases left unmatched: 8. The CDR3 extends over 17 amino acids. DNA of the CDR3: TGTGCCAGCAGCCACGCCGGGACTAGCGGGGCGACAGATACGCAGTATTTT. Encoded protein: CASSHAGTSGATDTQYF.

This chain uses TRBV5-6 with TRBJ1-1; D call uncertain. V was clipped by 4 bases and J by 5 bases, with 12 bases between them. Germline CDR1 is SGHDT and CDR2 is YYEEEE. CDR3 length: 13 amino acids. The CDR3 sequence: CASSPEGRTEAFF. In nucleotides, the CDR3 is TGTGCCAGCAGCCCGGAAGGGAGGACTGAAGCTTTCTTT.

J is TRBJ2-7 and V is TRBV6-1; a weak D match, TRBD2 (6 bases). V was trimmed by 7 bases and J by 6 bases, leaving 10 bases between them. CDR1 and CDR2 from the germline V gene are MNHNS and SASEGT. CDR3 length: 11 amino acids. CDR3 loop: CASTGGCEQYF. Written as DNA, the CDR3 is TGTGCCAGCACCGGGGGATGCGAGCAGTACTTC.

The V gene is TRBV10-1, the J gene TRBJ1-5, with a tentative D call TRBD1 (6 bases). Trimming removed 6 bases at V and 5 bases at J, with 20 bases between. The CDR3 has 16 residues. In germline, CDR1 is WNHNN, CDR2 SYGVQD (reference sequence). The CDR3 reads CASRSNREASDQPQHF. The CDR3 DNA reads TGCGCCAGCAGGAGCAACAGGGAAGCTTCGGATCAGCCCCAGCATTTT.

This rearrangement joins TRBV11-2 to TRBJ2-1; D not certain. V was cut by 1 base and J by 9 bases, with 4 bases left in between. Germline CDR1 SGHAT, CDR2 FQNNGV. This CDR3 contains 11 residues. In DNA form, the CDR3 reads TGTGCCAGCAGCTTAGGCGGTGAGCAGTTCTTC. Translated, it gives CASSLGGEQFF. Looking up the rest from reference TRBV11-2 and TRBJ2-1 gives the full variable domain: EAGVAQSPRYKIIEKRQSVAFWCNPISGHATLYWYQQILGQGPKLLIQFQNNGVVDDSQLPKDRFSAERLKGVDSTLKIQPAKLEDSAVYLCASSLGGEQFFGPGTRLTVL.

The genes are TRBV4-1 and TRBJ1-6, with D hard to call. The V gene's germline CDR1 is MGHRA and CDR2 YSYEKL. The V gene lost 0 bases and the J gene lost 13 bases, with 25 bases spanning the gap. The CDR3 is made up of 18 amino acids. CDR3 in amino acids: CASSQDTVCGKPPDPLHF. For the CDR3, the DNA is TGCGCCAGCAGCCAAGATACAGTTTGTGGCAAACCCCCGGATCCCCTCCACTTT.

The chain is built from TRBV19 and TRBJ2-1; D may be TRBD1 (6 bases). CDR1 is LNHDA, CDR2 SQIVND, per germline (reference sequence). The CDR3 is 17 residues long. The ends were cut back, 5 bases at V and 7 bases at J, with 24 bases in the middle. The CDR3 spells CASSPARTVLGINEQFF. The CDR3 bases are TGTGCCAGTAGTCCAGCTAGGACAGTATTGGGGATAAATGAGCAGTTCTTC.